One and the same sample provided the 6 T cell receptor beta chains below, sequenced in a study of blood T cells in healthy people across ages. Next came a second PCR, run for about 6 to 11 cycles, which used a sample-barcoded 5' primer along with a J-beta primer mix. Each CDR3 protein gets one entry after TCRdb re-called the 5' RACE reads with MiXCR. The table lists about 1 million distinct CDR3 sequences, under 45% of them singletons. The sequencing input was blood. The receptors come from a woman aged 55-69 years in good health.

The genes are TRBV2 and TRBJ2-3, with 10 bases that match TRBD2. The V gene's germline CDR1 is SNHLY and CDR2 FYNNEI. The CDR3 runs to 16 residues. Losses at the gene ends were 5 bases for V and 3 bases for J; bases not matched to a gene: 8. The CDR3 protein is CASSLSGRAWTDTQYF. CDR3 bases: TGTGCCAGCAGTTTAAGCGGGAGGGCCTGGACAGATACGCAGTATTTT.

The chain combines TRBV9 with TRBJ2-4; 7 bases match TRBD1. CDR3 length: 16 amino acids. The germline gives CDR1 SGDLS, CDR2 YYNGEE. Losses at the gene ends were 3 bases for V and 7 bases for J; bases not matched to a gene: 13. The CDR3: CASSEGGWGQKNIQYF. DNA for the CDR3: TGTGCCAGCAGCGAAGGGGGATGGGGACAGAAGAACATTCAGTACTTC.

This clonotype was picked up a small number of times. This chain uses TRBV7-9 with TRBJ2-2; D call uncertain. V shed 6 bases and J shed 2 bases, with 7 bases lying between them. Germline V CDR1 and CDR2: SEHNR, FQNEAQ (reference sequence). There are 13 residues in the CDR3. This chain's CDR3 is CASSSLNTGELFF. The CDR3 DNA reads TGTGCCAGCAGTTCCCTAAACACCGGGGAGCTGTTTTTT. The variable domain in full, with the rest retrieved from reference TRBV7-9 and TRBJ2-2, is DTGVSQNPRHKITKRGQNVTFRCDPISEHNRLYWYRQTLGQGPEFLTYFQNEAQLEKSRLLSDRFSAERPKGSFSTLEIQRTEQGDSAMYLCASSSLNTGELFFGEGSRLTVL.

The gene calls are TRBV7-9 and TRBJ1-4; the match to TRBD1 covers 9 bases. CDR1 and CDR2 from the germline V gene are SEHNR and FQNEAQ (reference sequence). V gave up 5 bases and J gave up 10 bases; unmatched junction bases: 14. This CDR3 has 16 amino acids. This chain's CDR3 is CASSARRDRDRGKLFF. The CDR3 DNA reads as TGTGCCAGCAGCGCCCGACGGGACAGGGATAGAGGAAAACTGTTTTTT.

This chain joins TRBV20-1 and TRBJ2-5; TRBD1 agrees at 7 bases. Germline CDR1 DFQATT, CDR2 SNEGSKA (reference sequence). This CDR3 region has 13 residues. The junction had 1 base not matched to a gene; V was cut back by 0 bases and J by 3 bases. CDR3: CSAREGQKETQYF. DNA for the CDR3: TGCAGTGCTAGAGAGGGACAGAAAGAGACCCAGTACTTC.

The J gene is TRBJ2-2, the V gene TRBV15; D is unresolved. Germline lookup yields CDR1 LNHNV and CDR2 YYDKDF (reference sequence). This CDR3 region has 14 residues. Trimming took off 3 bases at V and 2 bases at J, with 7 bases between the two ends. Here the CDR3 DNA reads TGTGCCACCAGCAGGGACCCTAACACCGGGGAGCTGTTTTTT. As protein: CATSRDPNTGELFF.